Listed below are T cell receptor beta chains from one sample, sequenced in a study of control samples from healthy donors and cancer patients. TCRdb's copy holds only in-frame clones and misses some; the assay was immunoSEQ multiplex PCR. This table holds approximately 150,000 clones, 92% found once. The sequenced sample was blood. These receptors were obtained from a woman younger than 45 in good health. Both conserved end residues are part of each CDR3. The order of the fields is CDR3 protein, CDR3 DNA, clone size, D gene, J gene, V gene. A D gene is named only where the DNA matches it firmly. Expanded clones get a size class; other rows say once, few or many, or leave the size out.

CDR3 protein: CAIRGTGSNEKLFF
CDR3 DNA: TGTGCCATCAGAGGGACAGGGAGTAATGAAAAACTGTTTTTT
clone size: .
D gene: TRBD1
J gene: TRBJ1-4
V gene: TRBV10-3

CDR3 protein: CAISESAGTSTGELFF
CDR3 DNA: TGTGCCATCAGTGAGTCGGCCGGGACAAGCACCGGGGAGCTGTTTTTT
clone size: few
D gene: .
J gene: TRBJ2-2
V gene: TRBV10-3

CDR3 protein: CASSLSPDPDAGYTF
CDR3 DNA: TGTGCCAGCAGTTTATCCCCGGACCCCGACGCTGGCTACACCTTC
clone size: few
D gene: .
J gene: TRBJ1-2
V gene: TRBV27

CDR3 protein: CASSQGTTGGSQPQHF
CDR3 DNA: TGTGCCAGCAGCCAAGGAACCACAGGGGGCAGTCAGCCCCAGCATTTT
clone size: .
D gene: TRBD1
J gene: TRBJ1-5
V gene: TRBV4-2

CDR3 protein: CASSPWEMNTEAFF
CDR3 DNA: TGTGCCAGCAGCCCTTGGGAGATGAACACTGAAGCTTTCTTT
clone size: .
D gene: .
J gene: TRBJ1-1
V gene: TRBV9

CDR3 protein: CASSLAGQTRYTF
CDR3 DNA: TGTGCCAGCAGCTTGGCCGGGCAGACTCGCTACACCTTC
clone size: .
D gene: .
J gene: TRBJ1-2
V gene: TRBV5-5

CDR3 protein: CASSPVGDSPSYEQYF
CDR3 DNA: TGTGCCAGCAGTCCCGTGGGGGACAGTCCTTCTTACGAGCAGTACTTC
clone size: few
D gene: TRBD1
J gene: TRBJ2-7
V gene: TRBV28

CDR3 protein: CASSDGQYNQPQHF
CDR3 DNA: TGTGCCAGCAGCGACGGACAGTACAATCAGCCCCAGCATTTT
clone size: .
D gene: .
J gene: TRBJ1-5
V gene: TRBV5-4

CDR3 protein: CASSLVSTEAFF
CDR3 DNA: TGTGCCAGCAGTTTAGTCTCCACTGAAGCTTTCTTT
clone size: few
D gene: .
J gene: TRBJ1-1
V gene: TRBV28

CDR3 protein: CASSFYGRGDTEAFF
CDR3 DNA: TGCGCCAGCAGCTTTTACGGCAGGGGGGACACTGAAGCTTTCTTT
clone size: .
D gene: TRBD1
J gene: TRBJ1-1
V gene: TRBV5-1

CDR3 protein: CASSFAGYNSPLHF
CDR3 DNA: TGTGCCAGCAGTTTCGCTGGTTATAATTCACCCCTCCACTTT
clone size: .
D gene: .
J gene: TRBJ1-6
V gene: TRBV27

CDR3 protein: CASRPGQGSEKLFF
CDR3 DNA: TGTGCCAGCAGGCCGGGACAGGGTAGTGAAAAACTGTTTTTT
clone size: .
D gene: TRBD1
J gene: TRBJ1-4
V gene: TRBV2

CDR3 protein: CASSLGGPEQFF
CDR3 DNA: TGTGCCAGCAGCTTGGGGGGTCCCGAGCAGTTCTTC
clone size: .
D gene: .
J gene: TRBJ2-1
V gene: TRBV13

CDR3 protein: CASSRGRIDQPQHF
CDR3 DNA: TGTGCCAGCAGTAGGGGCCGCATAGATCAGCCCCAGCATTTT
clone size: .
D gene: .
J gene: TRBJ1-5
V gene: TRBV6-5

CDR3 protein: CASSLKNEQFF
CDR3 DNA: TGTGCCAGCAGTTTAAAGAATGAGCAGTTCTTC
clone size: .
D gene: .
J gene: TRBJ2-1
V gene: TRBV12-3/TRBV12-4

CDR3 protein: CASSWAGPSGYEQYF
CDR3 DNA: TGTGCCAGCAGCTGGGCGGGGCCCTCAGGCTACGAGCAGTACTTC
clone size: once
D gene: .
J gene: TRBJ2-7
V gene: TRBV11-1

CDR3 protein: CATSPGRTYEQYF
CDR3 DNA: TGTGCCACCAGCCCGGGGCGAACCTACGAGCAGTACTTC
clone size: .
D gene: .
J gene: TRBJ2-7
V gene: TRBV15

CDR3 protein: CASSLKQGANEKLFF
CDR3 DNA: TGTGCCAGCAGCTTGAAACAGGGGGCAAATGAAAAACTGTTTTTT
clone size: .
D gene: TRBD1
J gene: TRBJ1-4
V gene: TRBV5-4

CDR3 protein: CASSRAGREDYGYTF
CDR3 DNA: TGTGCCAGCTCACGGGCGGGCAGGGAAGACTATGGCTACACCTTC
clone size: .
D gene: .
J gene: TRBJ1-2
V gene: TRBV18

CDR3 protein: CASHTNRDLNQPQHF
CDR3 DNA: TGTGCCAGCCACACAAACAGGGATTTGAATCAGCCCCAGCATTTT
clone size: .
D gene: .
J gene: TRBJ1-5
V gene: TRBV19

CDR3 protein: CASSPAQGATDTQYF
CDR3 DNA: TGTGCCAGCTCACCAGCACAGGGGGCAACAGATACGCAGTATTTT
clone size: .
D gene: TRBD1
J gene: TRBJ2-3
V gene: TRBV18

CDR3 protein: CATSDPGQYEQYF
CDR3 DNA: TGTGCCACCAGTGACCCCGGACAGTACGAGCAGTACTTC
clone size: .
D gene: .
J gene: TRBJ2-7
V gene: TRBV24-1

CDR3 protein: CASSETGPNTEAFF
CDR3 DNA: TGTGCCAGCAGTGAAACAGGCCCGAACACTGAAGCTTTCTTT
clone size: .
D gene: .
J gene: TRBJ1-1
V gene: TRBV6-1

CDR3 protein: CASSGEELFF
CDR3 DNA: TGTGCCAGCAGTGGAGAGGAGCTGTTTTTT
clone size: .
D gene: .
J gene: TRBJ2-2
V gene: TRBV2

CDR3 protein: CASETSSYNEQFF
CDR3 DNA: TGTGCCAGCGAGACTAGCTCCTACAATGAGCAGTTCTTC
clone size: .
D gene: .
J gene: TRBJ2-1
V gene: TRBV6-5

CDR3 protein: CAWTLRGWYGNTIYF
CDR3 DNA: TGTGCCTGGACCCTGAGAGGGTGGTATGGAAACACCATATATTTT
clone size: few
D gene: .
J gene: TRBJ1-3
V gene: TRBV30

CDR3 protein: CASSLRDRVYEQYF
CDR3 DNA: TGTGCCAGCAGTCTACGGGACAGGGTATACGAGCAGTACTTC
clone size: .
D gene: TRBD1
J gene: TRBJ2-7
V gene: TRBV27

CDR3 protein: CAISETRQSEAFF
CDR3 DNA: TGTGCCATCAGTGAGACCCGACAGAGTGAAGCTTTCTTT
clone size: once
D gene: .
J gene: TRBJ1-1
V gene: TRBV10-3

CDR3 protein: CASSLEKQAPFF
CDR3 DNA: TGTGCCAGCAGTTTAGAAAAACAGGCCCCTTTCTTT
clone size: .
D gene: .
J gene: TRBJ1-1
V gene: TRBV28

CDR3 protein: CASSFGLANPEQYF
CDR3 DNA: TGTGCCAGCAGCTTTGGCCTAGCTAACCCCGAGCAGTACTTC
clone size: few
D gene: .
J gene: TRBJ2-7
V gene: TRBV11-2

CDR3 protein: CASSVQSTGELFF
CDR3 DNA: TGTGCCAGCAGTGTACAGAGCACCGGGGAGCTGTTTTTT
clone size: .
D gene: .
J gene: TRBJ2-2
V gene: TRBV25-1

CDR3 protein: CASSITGLYGYTF
CDR3 DNA: TGTGCCAGTAGTATAACAGGACTCTATGGCTACACCTTC
clone size: .
D gene: .
J gene: TRBJ1-2
V gene: TRBV19

CDR3 protein: CASTPRTSVLTDTQYF
CDR3 DNA: TGTGCCAGCACCCCTAGGACTAGCGTCCTCACAGATACGCAGTATTTT
clone size: .
D gene: TRBD2
J gene: TRBJ2-3
V gene: TRBV7-9

CDR3 protein: CSGLLLDTQYF
CDR3 DNA: TGCAGCGGACTATTGTTAGATACGCAGTATTTT
clone size: .
D gene: .
J gene: TRBJ2-3
V gene: TRBV29-1

CDR3 protein: CASSLETSGQTDTQYF
CDR3 DNA: TGCGCCAGCAGCTTGGAAACTAGCGGCCAAACAGATACGCAGTATTTT
clone size: .
D gene: TRBD2
J gene: TRBJ2-3
V gene: TRBV5-1